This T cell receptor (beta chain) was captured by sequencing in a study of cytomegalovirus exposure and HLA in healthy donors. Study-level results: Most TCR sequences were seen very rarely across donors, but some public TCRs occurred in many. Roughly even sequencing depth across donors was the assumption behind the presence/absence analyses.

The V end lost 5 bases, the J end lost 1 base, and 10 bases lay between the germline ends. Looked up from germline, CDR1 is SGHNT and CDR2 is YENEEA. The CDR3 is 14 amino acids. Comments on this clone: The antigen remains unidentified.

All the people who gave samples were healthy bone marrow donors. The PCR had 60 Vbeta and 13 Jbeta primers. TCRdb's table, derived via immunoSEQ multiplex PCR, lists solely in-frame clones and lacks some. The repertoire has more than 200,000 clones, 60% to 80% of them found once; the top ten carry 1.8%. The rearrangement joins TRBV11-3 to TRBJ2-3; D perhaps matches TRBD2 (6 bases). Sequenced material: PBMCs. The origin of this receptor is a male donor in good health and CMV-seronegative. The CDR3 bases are TGTGCCAGCAGCGCACCGGGGGGCACAGATACGCAGTATTTT. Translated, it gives CASSAPGGTDTQYF.